The source of this TCR beta chain is a study of cytomegalovirus exposure and HLA in healthy donors (dated by TCRdb to between 2016 and 2019). Turning to the overall study: In an earlier analysis of approximately 640 of the donors, 250 to 300 Gb of sequence data and 90 million to 120 million unique TCR beta sequences from about 179 million T cells were reported. An early release that covered 640 HLA-typed donors contained approximately 300 gigabases of sequencing data and around 85 million unique TCR sequences. Of the roughly 400 genotyped donors, over 65% fell in the genetic ancestry cluster associated with self-reported Caucasian donors. The study was designed to test whether signatures of past pathogen exposure could be identified by cataloging public T cell receptors. The T cell repertoires of 666 subjects were profiled by immunosequencing and related to cytomegalovirus serostatus. A separate validation cohort of 100 to 150 different subjects was used in addition to the approximately 700-subject first cohort. High-throughput TCR immunosequencing, statistical association of individual TCRs with disease status, and machine learning were combined to predict cytomegalovirus infection status. To study patterns of TCR occurrence, a later analysis re-analyzed previously published TCR beta repertoires from around 660 donors and added high-resolution HLA genotyping. Rather than using new phenotypic data, the later analysis identified candidate immune exposures from TCR beta sequences and from how often those sequences occurred across donors. An earlier analysis of around 580 of the donors used high-throughput TCR beta sequencing to judge whether each TCR beta V gene segment behaved as functional or pseudogenic. Donor age, sex, ethnicity and CMV serostatus were compiled alongside the repertoire data. A later genetic analysis used genome-wide SNP genotypes for about 65% of the roughly 700 donors, treating that subset as a discovery cohort. All discovery cohort repertoires had been generated on a single sequencing platform. HLA typing included class I and class II loci at four-digit resolution. The number of donors typed differed by locus, with 629-630 for A, B, C, DRB1 and DQB1, around 500 for DQA1, under 610 for DPA1, and 472 for DPB1. Because of strong linkage in the cohort, five DR-DQ haplotypes were treated as single units for association and clustering. Across roughly 420 genotyped donors of the cohort, an average of about 250,000 unique TCR beta nucleotide sequences per donor were sequenced, and approximately 17% of those sequences were non-productive.

With respect to this clone: No cognate antigen has been identified for it. No qualities accompany the bases; no much larger clone lies one base away.

Libraries were built with the immunoSEQ multiplex PCR assay. For the multiplex PCR, a mixture combining 60 forward primers for TCR Vbeta segments and 13 reverse primers for TCR Jbeta segments was used. The CDR3 region of rearranged TCR beta genes was amplified from genomic DNA with a multiplex PCR assay. The amplified TCR beta libraries were sequenced on the Illumina HiSeq System as 87-base-pair reads. The original methods were these. A later analysis counted some 74 million unique TCR beta chains across the 690 or so repertoires, and around 12 million of these chains were shared by at least two donors. Raw reads were error-corrected and collapsed into unique sequences with a nearest-neighbor algorithm that merged closely related sequences to remove PCR and sequencing errors. V, D and J gene segments were assigned by aligning CDR3 sequences to IMGT reference sequences. Each retained sequence needed at least a six-nucleotide match to both a V gene segment and a J gene segment. Rearrangements were called productive when the CDR3 lacked stop codons and stayed in frame with V and J; all others were non-productive. CDR3 was defined by IMGT convention, running from the second conserved V-encoded cysteine to the conserved J-encoded phenylalanine. The earlier analysis of a few hundred of the donors excluded sequences that lacked an unambiguous match to a single V gene segment. An earlier analysis of several hundred of the donors classified V segments as functional when productive rearrangements were above 56.7% and as segregating when the standard deviation between donors was above 5%. To diagnose cytomegalovirus status from the catalog of TCR beta chain sequences, a statistical classification framework was built. A later analysis assigned V and J genes by comparing TCR nucleotide sequences with IMGT/GENE-DB human TR gene sequences. In a later analysis, CDR3 sequences and most-parsimonious VDJ recombination scenarios were assigned using the TCRdist pipeline. In a later analysis, each TCR beta chain was defined by its CDR3 amino acid sequence together with its V-gene family, and reads without a unique V-gene family were excluded. In a later analysis, 500 to 650 highly shared, low-generation-probability nucleotide sequences were removed to address suspected cross-contamination and a sequencing artifact. In a later analysis, a clonal expansion index was calculated for each public chain from normalized within-repertoire ranks of inferred template counts. Generation probabilities in a later analysis came from a VDJ recombination model fitted to out-of-frame rearrangements, and those results were checked against IGoR. In a later analysis, TCR-TCR, TCR-HLA and TCR-CMV co-occurrence was scored with hypergeometric tests, and a repertoire-size bias correction was applied to TCR pairs. To estimate false discovery rates, a later analysis permuted the HLA or CMV assignments 20 times. In a later analysis, co-occurring TCRs were grouped using DBSCAN, with TCRdist sequence similarity added in when clustering inside HLA-allele-positive subsets. Repertoires with fewer than 30,000 or more than 120,000 public chains, plus five repertoires with anomalous nucleotide sharing, were excluded from co-occurrence clustering. Drawn from immuneACCESS, this table holds only the in-frame rearrangements with V and J called that TCRdb kept. Clones are partly lost; checked studies trace under half to an unresolved V gene and leave the rest unexplained. D and trimming come from the DNA, and the V and J calls and clone size come from that table. Within this sample are approximately 100,000 clones, with roughly 79% of them counted one time only. Over 2% of the sample rests with the top ten.

Via the germline V gene, CDR1 is MNHEY and CDR2 SVGAGI. The CDR3 measures 15 amino acids from cysteine to phenylalanine. The retained sequence is limited to the CDR3, 45 bases, with the frame set at the first base. V sheds 2 bases and J sheds 0 bases, leaving 11 bases between their ends. What the study reported, not specific to this receptor: Broadly in line with IMGT annotations, most TCR beta V segments showed up in productive rearrangements about 87% or about 30% of the time in an earlier analysis of some 590 of the donors. In both the original and validation cohorts, the classifier was reported to diagnose cytomegalovirus status with high specificity and sensitivity. The cohort was sequenced for TCR beta chains only, and without alpha or paired-chain data the features that could be detected were limited. The sequencing pipeline was judged likely to have produced a cluster of highly shared sequence variants as a technical artifact. A total of 164 TCR beta chains were listed by the study as associated with cytomegalovirus. V-gene and J-gene trimming of TCR beta chains was associated with a missense DCLRE1C variant in a later genetic analysis, and the association was replicated in an independent cohort. It was suggested by the authors that the approach could potentially be generalized to other disease states and immunological phenotypes. Correlated functional status among segregating V segments might reflect linkage disequilibrium, but an unknown experimental factor could not be ruled out. Across donors, most TCR sequences were observed very rarely, whereas some public TCRs were present in many individuals. Because the 87-base-pair reads could not distinguish some IMGT-functional V segments, including TRBV6-2 and TRBV6-3, those segments were excluded. In a later analysis, HLA-associated TCR beta chains were found to be more clonally expanded and to have lower generation probabilities than equally common non-associated chains. A few of the identified cytomegalovirus-associated TCR beta chains were confirmed in vitro to be specific for cytomegalovirus antigens. Because some donors lacked HLA typing at each locus, the association tests relied only on the typed subset. When HLA alleles, especially DR and DQ, strongly co-occurred, TCR associations were difficult to assign to individual alleles. A later genetic analysis reported fewer N-insertions in productive TCRs among donors in an Asian-associated ancestry cluster than the roughly 700-donor mean. According to a later analysis, most CMV-associated TCR beta chains appeared to be HLA-restricted, and the HLA associations seemed to be driven largely by CMV exposure. Immune exposure information for the cohort was limited to CMV serostatus. In a later analysis, TCR association rates were found to vary across HLA loci, with the most associated TCRs seen for DRB1 alleles and the fewest for HLA-C alleles. Several of the top co-occurrence clusters appeared to be linked to parvovirus B19, influenza, CMV and Epstein-Barr virus, according to a later analysis. Sequencing depth was assumed to be roughly uniform across donors in the presence/absence analyses, though that assumption may not hold. A further reported finding was that TCR beta sequences accurately predicted the HLA-A and HLA-B alleles for most subjects in the first cohort. Over 15 rarely observed V segments, including chromosome 9 orphons, were excluded from the earlier analysis of several hundred of the donors because counts were too low. In a later analysis, around 15,000 TCR beta sequences were associated with specific HLA alleles at a false discovery rate of 0.05.

The cohort comprised more than 550 healthy bone marrow donors. At the time of sampling, all cohort members were nominally healthy, though unrecorded immune exposures were likely present. The donor tested CMV seronegative, placing the donor among the 350 to 400 seronegative members of the cohort. Every donor gave a peripheral blood sample, and the peripheral blood mononuclear cells from that sample were used for TCR beta sequencing. Genomic DNA was extracted from the blood cell samples with the Qiagen DNeasy Blood Extraction Kit. The origin of this receptor is a woman in her 30s in good health and CMV-seronegative. What was sequenced was PBMCs. The rearranged segments are TRBV6-5 and TRBJ2-7; perhaps TRBD2 is the D gene, with 5 bases matching. CDR3 reads: CASSYEGSGSYEQYF. The bases read TGTGCCAGCAGTTACGAGGGTTCAGGCTCCTACGAGCAGTACTTC.